These 23 T cell receptor beta chains came from one sample sequenced in a study of blood T cell repertoires in COVID-19. The data were produced by immunoSEQ multiplex PCR, yet TCRdb's version contains in-frame clones alone and is incomplete. The sample lists roughly 100,000 clones, about 88% occurring once. Sequencing input: peripheral blood. These receptors were taken from a human donor in a cohort sampled during active COVID-19.

This chain uses TRBV27 with TRBJ2-5; 7 nucleotides match TRBD1. Germline CDR1 and CDR2: MNHEY and SMNVEV (reference sequence). The CDR3 sequence is 14 residues long. Germline trimming cut 5 bases from V and 2 bases from J; bases unmatched to any gene: 5. CDR3 loop: CASSTGARQETQYF. In DNA form, the CDR3 reads TGTGCCAGCAGTACAGGGGCCAGGCAAGAGACCCAGTACTTC.

CDR3 coding DNA: TGTGCCAGCAGTTCCCCTCGGGACAGACAATATAGCAATCAGCCCCAGCATTTT. Translated, it gives CASSSPRDRQYSNQPQHF. The chain joins TRBV28 to TRBJ1-5, with 7 bases fitting TRBD1. This CDR3 is built from 18 residues. J gave up 0 bases and V 4 bases, and 12 bases lay outside the gene matches. The germline V gene encodes CDR1 MDHEN and CDR2 SYDVKM.

V usage is TRBV2 and J usage is TRBJ2-4, with 11 bases matching TRBD1. The CDR3 runs 14 residues. With 5 bases clipped from V and 6 bases from J, the junction kept 3 bases outside the gene matches. Germline CDR1 reads SNHLY; CDR2 reads FYNNEI. CDR3 nucleotides: TGTGCCAGCAGTCCCGGGACAGGGGGAAACATTCAGTACTTC. As protein: CASSPGTGGNIQYF.

The chain joins TRBV5-1 to TRBJ1-1; tentative D call: TRBD1 (6 bases). The length of the CDR3 is 14 residues. CDR1 is SGHRS, CDR2 YFSETQ, per germline. Deletions cut 4 bases from V and 1 base from J, with 11 bases between. The CDR3 spells CASSVQGPNTEAFF. The CDR3 DNA is TGCGCCAGCAGCGTCCAGGGGCCGAACACTGAAGCTTTCTTT.

The chain uses TRBV4-1 and TRBJ2-7; 9 nucleotides line up with TRBD2. The V and J ends lost 1 base and 3 bases, in that order; junction bases with no gene match: 4. The CDR3 has 15 amino acids. Germline V CDR1 and CDR2: MGHRA, YSYEKL. CDR3 nucleotide sequence: TGCGCCAGCAGCCAAGTCCAGACTAGCGGCTACGAGCAGTACTTC. It is translated as CASSQVQTSGYEQYF.

This clone was detected only once. The CDR3 here is CASSQTDRALAKNIQYF. The CDR3 DNA is TGCGCCAGCAGCCAAACGGACAGGGCACTAGCCAAAAACATTCAGTACTTC. The chain employs TRBV4-1 and TRBJ2-4, with 8 positions matching TRBD1. Germline V gene sequence: CDR1 MGHRA, CDR2 YSYEKL. This CDR3 comprises 17 residues. V lost 2 bases, J lost 0 bases, and 6 bases stayed unmatched.

The chain combines TRBV28 with TRBJ2-5, with D hard to call. The CDR3 is 13 amino acids. V lost 3 bases and J lost 10, with 15 bases in between. CDR1 and CDR2 (germline): MDHEN, SYDVKM. The CDR3 sequence is CASSFPATLVQYF. In DNA form, the CDR3 reads TGTGCCAGCAGTTTCCCCGCTACCTTGGTCCAGTACTTC. The variable domain in full, with the rest retrieved from reference TRBV28 and TRBJ2-5, is DVKVTQSSRYLVKRTGEKVFLECVQDMDHENMFWYRQDPGLGLRLIYFSYDVKMKEKGDIPEGYSVSREKKERFSLILESASTNQTSMYLCASSFPATLVQYFGPGTRLLVL.

The sample holds one count of this clone. V and J are TRBV10-3 and TRBJ1-1; 8 bases agree with TRBD1. Trimming cost V 4 bases and J 1 base; bases outside gene matches: 8. This CDR3 comprises 16 residues. CDR1 is ENHRY, CDR2 SYGVKD, per germline. The CDR3 sequence is CAISGGQGATNTEAFF. CDR3 sequence (DNA): TGTGCCATCAGTGGAGGGCAGGGGGCGACGAACACTGAAGCTTTCTTT.

The chain carries TRBV7-2 and TRBJ2-7; D not resolved. Trimming took off 1 base at V and 2 bases at J, with 3 bases between the two ends. This CDR3 spans 12 amino acids. Per the germline V gene, CDR1 is SGHTA and CDR2 is FQGNSA. The CDR3 region is CASSLDTYEQYF. The CDR3 coding sequence is TGTGCCAGCAGCTTAGATACCTACGAGCAGTACTTC.

This clone is a singleton in its sample. The chain is built from TRBV3-1 (or the pseudogene TRBV3-2) and TRBJ1-2; D gene uncertain. CDR1 is LGHDT and CDR2 is YNNKEL in the germline V gene (reference sequence). The CDR3 has 15 amino acids. Trimming shortened V by 1 base and J by 2 bases, and 11 bases separated the two germline ends. CDR3 coding DNA: TGTGCCAGCAGCCAAGTCTATCCTTCAAACTATGGCTACACCTTC. Its protein is CASSQVYPSNYGYTF.

This chain links TRBV13 with TRBJ2-2; D unclear. CDR1 PRHDT and CDR2 FYEKMQ come from the germline V gene (reference sequence). This CDR3 has 12 residues. Trimming pared 1 base from V and 8 bases from J, leaving 5 bases between. As DNA, the CDR3 is TGTGCCAGCAGCTTAGTCGGGGGGGAGCTGTTTTTT. This codes for CASSLVGGELFF.

The chain is built from TRBV20-1 and TRBJ1-3; D is unclear. Looked up from germline, CDR1 is DFQATT and CDR2 is SNEGSKA (reference sequence). Trimming left V 3 bases short and J 4 bases short, with 4 bases between. This CDR3 is built from 11 residues. The CDR3 loop is CSARQGNTIYF. The CDR3 DNA sequence: TGCAGTGCTAGGCAGGGAAACACCATATATTTT.

This chain links TRBV27 with TRBJ1-5, with D possibly TRBD1 on 6 matching bases. The CDR3 is 15 residues long. CDR1 and CDR2 (germline): MNHEY, SMNVEV (reference sequence). V dropped 5 bases and J dropped 3 bases, with 14 bases sitting between them. The CDR3 sequence: CASSGATGTNQPQHF. Written as DNA, the CDR3 is TGTGCCAGCAGTGGCGCTACAGGGACCAATCAGCCCCAGCATTTT.

The chain recombines TRBV19 with TRBJ2-1; 8 bases match TRBD2. The CDR3 sequence is 15 residues long. Looked up from germline, CDR1 is LNHDA and CDR2 is SQIVND (reference sequence). V lost 7 bases, J lost 5 bases, and 10 bases stayed unmatched. The CDR3 sequence: CASTPPAGGNNEQFF. In DNA form, the CDR3 reads TGTGCCAGTACCCCCCCCGCGGGGGGAAACAATGAGCAGTTCTTC.

The chain is built from TRBV13 and TRBJ2-5, with TRBD1 matching 7 bases. This CDR3 has 13 amino acids. Germline CDR1 and CDR2: PRHDT and FYEKMQ (reference sequence). The trim removed 5 bases at V and 3 bases at J, leaving 3 bases unmatched. CDR3 coding DNA: TGTGCCAGCAGCGTCGGGACAGAAGAGACCCAGTACTTC. It specifies CASSVGTEETQYF.

The gene calls are TRBV5-1 and TRBJ2-3; TRBD2 matches 11 bases. The CDR3 contains 17 residues. The germline V gene has CDR1 SGHRS and CDR2 YFSETQ. J gave up 2 bases and V 3 bases, and 8 bases lay outside the gene matches. In nucleotides, the CDR3 is TGCGCCAGCAGCTCCCACTTAGCGGGGGGGTACACAGATACGCAGTATTTT. This codes for CASSSHLAGGYTDTQYF.

This clone was detected only a few times. V is TRBV9 and J is TRBJ1-2, with D perhaps TRBD1 (6 bases). Germline CDR1 and CDR2: SGDLS and YYNGEE. This CDR3 contains 13 residues. V was cut by 3 bases and J by 7 bases, with 13 bases left in between. The CDR3 reads CASSGDIRGGYTF. Written as DNA, the CDR3 is TGTGCCAGCAGCGGGGACATTCGGGGTGGCTACACCTTC.

This clone was detected once. The V gene is TRBV28, the J gene TRBJ1-3, with 9 bases that match TRBD1. This CDR3 spans 15 amino acids. V shed 5 bases, J shed 2 bases, and the junction held 4 bases outside the gene matches. Germline values: CDR1 MDHEN, CDR2 SYDVKM. The CDR3 DNA reads TGTGCCAGCAGTCGGGGGACAGGGACTGGAAACACCATATATTTT. Protein: CASSRGTGTGNTIYF.

Comments on this clone: In the same sample, other DNA sequences code for this CDR3. V gene TRBV19 combines with J gene TRBJ2-2; the match to TRBD2 covers 10 bases. The V and J ends lost 5 bases and 7 bases, in that order; junction bases with no gene match: 7. CDR3 size: 15 residues. The germline CDR1 and CDR2 sequences are LNHDA and SQIVND (reference sequence). The CDR3 nucleotides are TGTGCCAGTAGTTTCAGCGGGGGGGCTCGCGGGGAGCTGTTTTTT. Residues: CASSFSGGARGELFF.

This chain joins TRBV11-3 and TRBJ2-1, with D perhaps TRBD2 (6 bases). CDR1 is SGHNT, CDR2 YENEEA, per germline. The CDR3 is made up of 14 amino acids. V dropped 0 bases and J dropped 8 bases, with 11 bases sitting between them. The CDR3 region is CASSLDWGVDEQFF. The CDR3 nucleotides read TGTGCCAGCAGCTTAGACTGGGGGGTCGATGAGCAGTTCTTC. Full variable domain (outside the CDR3, taken from reference TRBV11-3 and TRBJ2-1): EAGVVQSPRYKIIEKKQPVAFWCNPISGHNTLYWYLQNLGQGPELLIRYENEEAVDDSQLPKDRFSAERLKGVDSTLKIQPAELGDSAVYLCASSLDWGVDEQFFGPGTRLTVL.

The sample holds one count of this clone. The CDR3 region is CASSSLGTARGTAPYEQYF. The CDR3 coding sequence is TGTGCCAGCAGCTCGCTTGGGACAGCGAGGGGGACCGCCCCCTACGAGCAGTACTTC. This chain uses TRBV28 with TRBJ2-7; 7 bases match TRBD1. CDR1 is MDHEN and CDR2 is SYDVKM in the germline V gene. V was clipped by 6 bases and J by 2 bases; unmatched bases: 22. The CDR3 has 19 residues.

This sequence joins TRBV27 and TRBJ2-1; TRBD1 matches 8 bases. Germline V gene lookup returns CDR1 MNHEY and CDR2 SMNVEV (reference sequence). V lost 3 bases and J lost 10; bases outside the gene matches: 14. The CDR3 consists of 16 residues. The DNA for the CDR3 is TGTGCCAGCAGTTTTGGGGTTTACAGGGGGTTCGAGGAGCAGTTCTTC. It encodes CASSFGVYRGFEEQFF.

This clone occurred once. Other DNA sequences within the sample encode an identical CDR3. The gene calls are TRBV9 and TRBJ1-5; a weak D match, TRBD1 (6 bases). CDR1 and CDR2 from the germline V gene are SGDLS and YYNGEE. The CDR3 length is 12 residues. V was pared by 0 bases and J by 9 bases, with 7 bases between. The CDR3 loop is CASSVEGGPQHF. In DNA form, the CDR3 reads TGTGCCAGCAGCGTAGAAGGGGGGCCCCAGCATTTT.